This note documents a single T cell receptor (beta chain) sequence. Antigen specificity is unknown. The PCR used 60 Vbeta and 13 Jbeta primers. As originally analysed: It was a later analysis that counted approximately 81 million unique TCR beta chains, of which approximately 9.9 million were shared. Profiling relied on immunoSEQ multiplex PCR, and the TCRdb table lists in-frame clones only, not all of them. V and J calls and clone size are as listed in that table; D and trimming were resolved from the DNA. Of 100,000 to 120,000 clones detected, approximately 83% appear once; the ten largest clones hold 2% to 3%. This record belongs to a study of cytomegalovirus exposure and HLA in healthy donors. Study information: The study's early data release held about 85 million unique TCRs from HLA-typed donors. Study-wide points: Common viral pathogens seemed to be connected with several of the most significant clusters, according to a later analysis.

This CDR3 contains 16 residues. Germline assignment: CDR1 SEHNR and CDR2 FQNEAQ (reference sequence). J lost 2 bases, V lost 5 bases, and 9 bases had no gene match. This clonotype was sampled from a woman between 18 and 29 years old in good health and CMV-seronegative. Specimen: PBMCs. The rearrangement uses TRBV7-9 and TRBJ1-2, with TRBD1 matching 9 bases. The CDR3: CASSDRDRERNYGYTF. The DNA for the CDR3 is TGTGCCAGCAGCGACCGGGACAGGGAAAGAAACTATGGCTACACCTTC.